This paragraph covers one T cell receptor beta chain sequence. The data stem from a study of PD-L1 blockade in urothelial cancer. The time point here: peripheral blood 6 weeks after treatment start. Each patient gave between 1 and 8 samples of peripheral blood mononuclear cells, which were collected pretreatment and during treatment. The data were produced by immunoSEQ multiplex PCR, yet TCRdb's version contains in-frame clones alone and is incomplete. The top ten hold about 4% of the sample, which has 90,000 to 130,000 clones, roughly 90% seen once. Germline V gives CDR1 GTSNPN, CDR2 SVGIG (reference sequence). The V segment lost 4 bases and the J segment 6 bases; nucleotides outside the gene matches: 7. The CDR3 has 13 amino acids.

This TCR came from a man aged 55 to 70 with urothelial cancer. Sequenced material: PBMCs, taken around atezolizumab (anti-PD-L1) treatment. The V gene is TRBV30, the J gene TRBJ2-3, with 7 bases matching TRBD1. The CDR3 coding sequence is TGTGCCTGGACACGACAGGGCCCGGATACGCAGTATTTT. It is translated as CAWTRQGPDTQYF.